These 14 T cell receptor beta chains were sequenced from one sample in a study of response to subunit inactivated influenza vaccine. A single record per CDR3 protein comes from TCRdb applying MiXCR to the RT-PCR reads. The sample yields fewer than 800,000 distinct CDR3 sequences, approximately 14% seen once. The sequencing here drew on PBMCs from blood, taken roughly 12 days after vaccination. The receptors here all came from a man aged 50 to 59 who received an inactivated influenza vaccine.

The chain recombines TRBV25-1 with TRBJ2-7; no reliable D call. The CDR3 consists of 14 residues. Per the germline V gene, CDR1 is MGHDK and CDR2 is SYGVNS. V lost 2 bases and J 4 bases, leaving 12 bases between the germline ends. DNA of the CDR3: TGTGCCAGCAGTGAACTTTCAACAGATTACGAGCAGTACTTC. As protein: CASSELSTDYEQYF.

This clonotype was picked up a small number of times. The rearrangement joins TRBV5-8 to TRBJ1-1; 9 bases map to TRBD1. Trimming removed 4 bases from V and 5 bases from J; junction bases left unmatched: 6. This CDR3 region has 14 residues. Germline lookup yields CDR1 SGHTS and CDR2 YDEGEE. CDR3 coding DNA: TGTGCCAGCAGCAAAGGGACAGGGAGGACTGAAGCTTTCTTT. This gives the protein CASSKGTGRTEAFF.

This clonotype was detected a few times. The CDR3 loop is CSARASGGNPYNEQFF. The CDR3 nucleotides are TGCAGTGCTAGGGCTAGCGGGGGAAACCCCTACAATGAGCAGTTCTTC. The rearrangement joins TRBV20-1 to TRBJ2-1; 10 nucleotides agree with TRBD2. CDR3 length: 16 residues. J was trimmed by 2 bases and V by 3 bases; bases with no gene match: 7. CDR1 DFQATT and CDR2 SNEGSKA come from the germline V gene (reference sequence).

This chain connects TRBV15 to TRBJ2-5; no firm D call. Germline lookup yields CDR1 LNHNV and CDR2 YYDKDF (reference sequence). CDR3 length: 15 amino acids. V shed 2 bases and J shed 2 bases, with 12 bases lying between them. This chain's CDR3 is CATSRTPGLQETQYF. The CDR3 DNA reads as TGTGCCACCAGCAGAACTCCGGGCCTACAAGAGACCCAGTACTTC.

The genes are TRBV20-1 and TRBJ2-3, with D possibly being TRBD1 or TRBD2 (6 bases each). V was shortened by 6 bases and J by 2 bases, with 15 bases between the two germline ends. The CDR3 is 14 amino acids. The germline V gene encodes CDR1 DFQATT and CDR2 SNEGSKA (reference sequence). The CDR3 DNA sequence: TGCAGTGCACTGGGGGGCGGGCCCACAGATACGCAGTATTTT. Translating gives CSALGGGPTDTQYF.

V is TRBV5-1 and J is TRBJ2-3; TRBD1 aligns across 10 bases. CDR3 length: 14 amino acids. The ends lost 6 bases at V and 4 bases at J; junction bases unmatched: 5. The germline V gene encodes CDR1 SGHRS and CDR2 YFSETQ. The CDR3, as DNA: TGCGCCAGCACCTCGACAGGGGGCCCAGATACGCAGTATTTT. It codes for CASTSTGGPDTQYF.

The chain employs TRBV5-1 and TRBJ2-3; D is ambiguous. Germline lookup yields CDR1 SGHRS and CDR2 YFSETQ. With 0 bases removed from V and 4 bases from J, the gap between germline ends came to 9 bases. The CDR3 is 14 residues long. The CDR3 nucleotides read TGCGCCAGCAGCTTGGCGGTCAGTGCAGATACGCAGTATTTT. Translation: CASSLAVSADTQYF.

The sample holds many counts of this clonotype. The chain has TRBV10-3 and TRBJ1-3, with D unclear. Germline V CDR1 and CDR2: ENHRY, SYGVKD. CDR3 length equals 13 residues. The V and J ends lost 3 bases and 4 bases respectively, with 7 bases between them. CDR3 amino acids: CAISDAGGNTIYF. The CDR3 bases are TGTGCCATCAGTGACGCCGGCGGAAACACCATATATTTT.

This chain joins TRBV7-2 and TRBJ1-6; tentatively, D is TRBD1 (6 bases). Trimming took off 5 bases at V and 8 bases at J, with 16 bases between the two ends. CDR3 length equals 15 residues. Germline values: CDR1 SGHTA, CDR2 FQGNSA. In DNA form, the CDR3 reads TGTGCCAGCAGCAAACAGGGCCCAGCCTATTCACCCCTCCACTTT. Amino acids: CASSKQGPAYSPLHF.

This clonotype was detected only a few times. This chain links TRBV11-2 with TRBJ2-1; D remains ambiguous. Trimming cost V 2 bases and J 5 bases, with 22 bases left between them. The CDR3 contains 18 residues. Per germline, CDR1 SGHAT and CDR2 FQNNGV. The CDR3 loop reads CASSLRGIAAPKNNEQFF. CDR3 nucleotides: TGTGCCAGCAGCTTAAGAGGTATCGCAGCCCCAAAGAACAATGAGCAGTTCTTC.

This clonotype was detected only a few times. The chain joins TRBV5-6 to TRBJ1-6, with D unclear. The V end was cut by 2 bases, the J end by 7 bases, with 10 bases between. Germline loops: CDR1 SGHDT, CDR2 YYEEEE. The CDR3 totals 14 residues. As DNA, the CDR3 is TGTGCCAGCAGCTTACCGGCGTGGAATTCACCCCTCCACTTT. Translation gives CASSLPAWNSPLHF.

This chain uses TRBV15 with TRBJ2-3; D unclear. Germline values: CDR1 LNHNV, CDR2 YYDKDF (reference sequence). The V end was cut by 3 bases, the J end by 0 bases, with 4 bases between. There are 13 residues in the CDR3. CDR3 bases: TGTGCCACCAGCAGGGGTAGCACAGATACGCAGTATTTT. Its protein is CATSRGSTDTQYF.

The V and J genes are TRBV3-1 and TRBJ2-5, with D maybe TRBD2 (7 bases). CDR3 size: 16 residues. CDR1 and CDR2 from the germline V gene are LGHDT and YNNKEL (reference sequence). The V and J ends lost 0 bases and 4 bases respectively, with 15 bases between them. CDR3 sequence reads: CASSQDNRGAGETQYF. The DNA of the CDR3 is TGTGCCAGCAGCCAAGATAATCGGGGGGCCGGAGAGACCCAGTACTTC.

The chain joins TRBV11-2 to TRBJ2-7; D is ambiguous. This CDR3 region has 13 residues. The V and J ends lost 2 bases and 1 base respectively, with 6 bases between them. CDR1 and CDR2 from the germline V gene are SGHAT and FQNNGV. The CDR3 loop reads CASSLLMSYEQYF. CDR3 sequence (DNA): TGTGCCAGCAGCTTACTAATGTCCTACGAGCAGTACTTC.